The 16 T cell receptor beta chains below all came from one sample that was sequenced in a study of cytomegalovirus exposure and HLA in healthy donors. A multiplex PCR was run with 60 Vbeta primers and 13 Jbeta primers. Repertoires were generated with immunoSEQ multiplex PCR, while TCRdb's copy carries only in-frame clones and drops some. Here the sample spans roughly 86,000 clones, over 75% being singletons. Material for sequencing was PBMCs. All receptors derive from a female donor in good health and CMV-seronegative.

The V gene is TRBV5-1, the J gene TRBJ2-7; D possibly corresponds to TRBD1 (5 bases). The CDR3 length is 15 residues. Between the trimmed V and J ends, which lost 4 bases and 1 base, there was a span of 15 bases. Germline V CDR1 and CDR2: SGHRS, YFSETQ. The CDR3 region has the DNA TGCGCCAGCAGCGTCTCGACAGAAACTTCCTACGAGCAGTACTTC. As protein: CASSVSTETSYEQYF.

The chain recombines TRBV28 with TRBJ2-2; D remains unclear. The germline gives CDR1 MDHEN, CDR2 SYDVKM. This CDR3 has 17 amino acids. Trimming took 2 bases from V and 0 from J, leaving 13 bases between them. CDR3 sequence: CASSLEAAQTNTGELFF. CDR3 coding DNA: TGTGCCAGCAGTTTAGAGGCAGCACAAACGAACACCGGGGAGCTGTTTTTT.

The chain has TRBV5-5 and TRBJ1-1; 7 positions match TRBD1. The CDR3 is 15 residues long. Germline V gives CDR1 SGHKS, CDR2 YYEKEE (reference sequence). V shed 4 bases and J 1 base; nucleotides not matched to a gene: 7. The CDR3, as DNA: TGTGCCAGCAGCGACAGGGACAGCCCGAACACTGAAGCTTTCTTT. It specifies CASSDRDSPNTEAFF.

V gene TRBV6-5 combines with J gene TRBJ1-1; a weak D match, TRBD1 (6 bases). V lost 2 bases to trimming and J lost 1 base, with 11 bases between them. Germline assignment: CDR1 MNHEY and CDR2 SVGAGI. The CDR3 spans 15 residues. CDR3 coding DNA: TGTGCCAGCAGTTACAGTAGGGGGTCGAACACTGAAGCTTTCTTT. Amino acids: CASSYSRGSNTEAFF.

This clone came up once. The CDR3 loop reads CASSPRQGETGANVLTF. DNA for the CDR3: TGTGCCAGCAGCCCCCGACAGGGGGAAACTGGGGCCAACGTCCTGACTTTC. The chain employs TRBV7-2 and TRBJ2-6, with 9 bases lining up with TRBD1. This CDR3 spans 17 amino acids. J was trimmed by 2 bases and V by 5 bases; bases with no gene match: 7. Per the germline V gene, CDR1 is SGHTA and CDR2 is FQGNSA.

The rearrangement links TRBV27 to TRBJ1-2; maybe TRBD1 (5 bases). CDR1 and CDR2 from the germline V gene are MNHEY and SMNVEV (reference sequence). CDR3 size: 15 residues. V lost 10 bases and J lost 6, with 24 bases in between. The CDR3 loop reads CATQSGGGLRNGYTF. The CDR3 coding sequence is TGTGCCACGCAGTCGGGGGGGGGTTTGAGGAATGGCTACACCTTC.

The genes are TRBV5-6 and TRBJ2-2; D may be TRBD2 (5 bases). The CDR3 sequence is 17 residues long. CDR1 is SGHDT and CDR2 is YYEEEE in the germline V gene. The ends were cut back, 0 bases at V and 0 bases at J, with 12 bases in the middle. The CDR3 DNA sequence: TGTGCCAGCAGCTTGGGATGGCAGGACTCGAACACCGGGGAGCTGTTTTTT. Its protein is CASSLGWQDSNTGELFF.

The rearrangement uses TRBV6-1 and TRBJ2-7, with 7 bases aligning to TRBD2. Germline V gives CDR1 MNHNS, CDR2 SASEGT. The V gene end was trimmed by 8 bases and the J gene end by 4 bases; junction bases not matched to a gene: 11. This CDR3 contains 14 residues. CDR3 loop: CASGESGVLYEQYF. CDR3 nucleotide sequence: TGTGCCAGCGGGGAGAGCGGGGTGTTGTACGAGCAGTACTTC.

This chain connects TRBV10-3 to TRBJ2-5, with D perhaps TRBD1 (6 bases). CDR3 length equals 16 residues. Per germline, CDR1 ENHRY and CDR2 SYGVKD. The germline V and J ends were trimmed by 5 bases and 5 bases, with 21 bases remaining between them. The chain's CDR3 is CAISLGGQGPLETQYF. Written as DNA, the CDR3 is TGTGCCATCAGTCTTGGGGGCCAGGGACCTTTGGAGACCCAGTACTTC.

This clone showed up just a few times. Within the sample, other DNA sequences also encode this same CDR3. The chain employs TRBV2 and TRBJ2-7, with TRBD2 matching over 12 bases. V dropped 6 bases and J dropped 3; count of bases not matched to a gene: 3. This CDR3 is 14 amino acids long. Germline CDR1 and CDR2: SNHLY and FYNNEI. The CDR3 DNA is TGTGCCAGCAGACCGGGACTAGCGGGCTACGAGCAGTACTTC. This encodes CASRPGLAGYEQYF.

The count of this clone is one. CDR3 protein: CASHYRQGGTDTEAFF. CDR3 bases: TGTGCCAGCCATTACAGACAGGGCGGAACGGACACTGAAGCTTTCTTT. The rearrangement uses TRBV18 and TRBJ1-1, with 7 positions matching TRBD1. This CDR3 spans 16 amino acids. V shed 8 bases, J shed 3 bases, and the junction held 15 bases outside the gene matches. In germline, CDR1 is KGHSH, CDR2 LQKENI.

This clone was found a few times. The V gene is TRBV5-1, the J gene TRBJ2-7; possibly TRBD2 for D (5 bases). The germline V and J ends were trimmed by 4 bases and 3 bases, with 14 bases remaining between them. The CDR3 contains 14 residues. Germline CDR1 SGHRS, CDR2 YFSETQ. The CDR3 here is CASSGSRSGYEQYF. CDR3 nucleotide sequence: TGCGCCAGCAGCGGGAGCAGAAGTGGCTACGAGCAGTACTTC. The entire variable domain, with the rest obtained from reference TRBV5-1 and TRBJ2-7, is as follows: KAGVTQTPRYLIKTRGQQVTLSCSPISGHRSVSWYQQTPGQGLQFLFEYFSETQRNKGNFPGRFSGRQFSNSRSEMNVSTLELGDSALYLCASSGSRSGYEQYFGPGTRLTVT.

This clone was recorded only once. V and J are TRBV10-2 and TRBJ2-3; 7 bases map to TRBD1. This CDR3 spans 14 amino acids. Trimming removed 6 bases from V and 0 bases from J; junction bases left unmatched: 3. CDR1 WSHSY and CDR2 SAAADI come from the germline V gene. The CDR3 coding sequence is TGCGCCAGCAGGGGACAGTTTAGCACAGATACGCAGTATTTT. Amino acid sequence: CASRGQFSTDTQYF.

This rearrangement joins TRBV5-8 to TRBJ1-2, with no clear D. Germline V gene data show CDR1 as SGHTS and CDR2 as YDEGEE. V was clipped by 4 bases and J by 5 bases, with 6 bases between them. CDR3 length: 11 amino acids. The CDR3 loop is CASSRGYGYTF. CDR3 DNA sequence: TGTGCCAGCAGCCGAGGGTATGGCTACACCTTC.

The chain is built from TRBV7-9 and TRBJ1-4; D remains ambiguous. Trimming removed 5 bases from V and 11 bases from J, with 15 bases in between. This CDR3 comprises 13 residues. Germline values: CDR1 SEHNR, CDR2 FQNEAQ (reference sequence). CDR3 nucleotide sequence: TGTGCCAGCAGCGCGGACGGACTTGGTAAACTGTTTTTT. This gives the protein CASSADGLGKLFF.

V is TRBV5-1 and J is TRBJ1-4; TRBD1 agrees at 8 bases. Germline V gene sequence: CDR1 SGHRS, CDR2 YFSETQ. The ends lost 3 bases at V and 2 bases at J; junction bases unmatched: 3. The CDR3 runs 15 residues. The DNA of the CDR3 is TGCGCCAGCAGCTCAGGGGGCGCGACTAATGAAAAACTGTTTTTT. Translation gives CASSSGGATNEKLFF.